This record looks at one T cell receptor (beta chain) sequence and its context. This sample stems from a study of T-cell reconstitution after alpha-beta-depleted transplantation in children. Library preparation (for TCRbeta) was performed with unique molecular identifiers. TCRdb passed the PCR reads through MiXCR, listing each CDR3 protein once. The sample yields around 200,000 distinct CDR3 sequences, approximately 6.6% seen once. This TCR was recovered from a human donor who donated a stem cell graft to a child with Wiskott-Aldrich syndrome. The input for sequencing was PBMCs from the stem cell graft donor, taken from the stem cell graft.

The DNA of the CDR3 is TGCGCCAGCAGCTTGGAAGGGGCAACCTATGGCTACACCTTC. Its translation: CASSLEGATYGYTF. The rearrangement joins TRBV5-1 to TRBJ1-2; a weak D match, TRBD1 (5 bases). Germline V CDR1 and CDR2: SGHRS, YFSETQ. The V gene lost 0 bases and the J gene lost 4 bases, with 10 bases spanning the gap. The CDR3 is 14 residues long.